This T cell receptor beta chain was found in a study of shared clonotypes between healthy human individuals. Profiling relied on immunoSEQ multiplex PCR, and the TCRdb table lists in-frame clones only, not all of them. The repertoire holds around 2,000,000 clones, roughly 95% seen once, with approximately 1% in the top ten. This CDR3 is 11 amino acids long. Deletions cut 6 bases from V and 1 base from J, with 3 bases between. CDR1 and CDR2 (germline): MNHNY, SVGAGI (reference sequence). Overall study results and limits: Though the depth was large, rarefaction showed that sorted-subset sequencing was incomplete. Among donors, sharing of clonotypes was expected to be affected by sequencing depth. Non-shared clonotypes displayed generation probabilities falling below those of clonotypes present in all four donors.

On this clone: Its antigen remains unknown. The sample holds other DNA sequences that translate to the same CDR3.

Selected positively for CCR7 and CD45RO-negative, naive CD8 cells excluded terminally differentiated effector memory CD45RA+ cells. Every contributor of samples was a Caucasian grown-up residing in Nashville, Tennessee. The sample taken for sequencing was naive CD8+ T cells sorted from blood. This chain connects TRBV6-6 to TRBJ1-1; no reliable D call. The clonotype originates from a man aged 18 to 30 in good health. The CDR3 coding sequence is TGTGCCAGCAGGGGGAACACTGAAGCTTTCTTT. It is translated as CASRGNTEAFF.